Detailed here is one T cell receptor (beta chain). The antigen is unknown. The CDR3 spans 16 residues. Trimming left V 5 bases short and J 1 base short, with 15 bases between. Germline V CDR1 and CDR2: SGHTA, FQGNSA. This record belongs to a study of lymphopenia after photon versus proton radiotherapy. The assay was immunoSEQ multiplex PCR, and TCRdb's table has in-frame clones only and misses some. The table records approximately 25,000 clones, roughly 82% of them present only once. Whole-study findings and limits: Photon-treated patients lost naive T cells and TCR diversity; proton-treated stayed stable. In patients who died, overall survival fell as post-nadir TCR diversity dropped more. After lymphocyte nadir, photon-treated repertoires showed oligoclonal expansion, especially CD8+ Temra. Better survival with proton therapy was suggested as possible, not demonstrated.

The origin of this receptor is a woman in her 70s with pancreatic cancer. Sequenced material: peripheral blood, taken from a patient treated with proton-based radiotherapy. The chain is built from TRBV7-2 and TRBJ2-1, with a weak D call TRBD2 (5 bases). CDR3 residues: CASSPRGGASYNEQFF. The CDR3 DNA follows: TGTGCCAGCAGCCCTAGAGGAGGCGCATCCTACAATGAGCAGTTCTTC.